The TCR beta chain described here comes from a study of cytomegalovirus exposure and HLA in healthy donors. General study findings and limits: Later genetic work tied a missense DCLRE1C variant to beta-chain V and J trimming. Rare TCR sequences predominated, though certain public TCRs were found in many donors. The majority of CMV-associated TCR beta chains were reported as apparently HLA-restricted in a later analysis.

These donors counted as nominally healthy when sampled, but unrecorded immune exposures were likely. Comments on this clone: Antigen specificity is unknown.

The primer mix had 60 Vbeta and 13 Jbeta primers. TCRdb's table, derived via immunoSEQ multiplex PCR, lists solely in-frame clones and lacks some. The sample comprises about 200,000 clones, 65% to 85% of which are singletons, and about 1.7% rests with the top ten. V was clipped by 4 bases and J by 5 bases, with 11 bases between them. Germline CDR1 is SGHDN and CDR2 is FVKESK. This CDR3 comprises 13 residues. The material sequenced was PBMCs. The TCR comes from a man in his fifties in good health and CMV-seronegative. The chain has TRBV14 and TRBJ2-5, with D maybe TRBD1 (5 bases). The CDR3 spells CASSPTWGETQYF. The CDR3 DNA is TGTGCCAGCAGCCCGACTTGGGGCGAGACCCAGTACTTC.